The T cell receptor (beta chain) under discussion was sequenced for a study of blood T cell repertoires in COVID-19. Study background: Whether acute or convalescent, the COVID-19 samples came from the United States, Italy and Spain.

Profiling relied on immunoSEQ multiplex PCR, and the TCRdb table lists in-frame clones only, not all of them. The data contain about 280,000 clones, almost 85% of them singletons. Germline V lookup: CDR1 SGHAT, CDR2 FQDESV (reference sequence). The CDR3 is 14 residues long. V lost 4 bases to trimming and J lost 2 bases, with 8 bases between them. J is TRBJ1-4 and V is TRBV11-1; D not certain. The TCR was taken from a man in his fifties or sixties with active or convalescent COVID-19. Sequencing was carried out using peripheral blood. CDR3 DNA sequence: TGTGCCAGCAGCTCCTCCGTCACTAATGAAAAACTGTTTTTT. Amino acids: CASSSSVTNEKLFF.